This entry lists 14 T cell receptor beta chains sequenced from one sample in a study of CD39 and CD103 CD8 tumor-infiltrating T cells. Sequencing was performed with immunoSEQ multiplex PCR; in TCRdb, only in-frame clones are kept and a portion is missing. The sample has around 2,300 clones, about 72% seen once. Material: CD39- CD103- CD8+ T cells sorted from the tumor. Specified subset: CD103-CD39- double-negative CD45RA- CD8 T cells. Receptor source: a human donor with head and neck squamous cell carcinoma.

This chain connects TRBV7-9 to TRBJ1-2; D is undetermined. The length of the CDR3 is 12 residues. Trimming cost V 7 bases and J 4 bases, with 10 bases left between them. The germline V gene has CDR1 SEHNR and CDR2 FQNEAQ (reference sequence). The CDR3 is CASTSRPYGYTF. The CDR3 DNA is TGTGCCAGCACCTCCCGACCCTATGGCTACACCTTC.

There are a few counts of this clone. The chain links TRBV2 to TRBJ1-5; no clear D. V lost 3 bases to trimming and J lost 5 bases, with 8 bases between them. Per the germline V gene, CDR1 is SNHLY and CDR2 is FYNNEI. The CDR3 has 13 residues. The CDR3 region has the DNA TGTGCCAGCAGTGACCCCCAGTATCAGCCCCAGCATTTT. Residues: CASSDPQYQPQHF.

The sample holds a few counts of this clone. The CDR3 protein is CASSIGWQPQHF. CDR3 coding DNA: TGTGCCAGTAGTATTGGATGGCAGCCCCAGCATTTT. The chain joins TRBV19 to TRBJ1-5; no clear D gene. The CDR3 is 12 amino acids. Between the trimmed V and J ends, which lost 3 bases and 7 bases, there was a span of 7 bases. Germline V lookup: CDR1 LNHDA, CDR2 SQIVND (reference sequence).

V and J are TRBV6-4 and TRBJ2-1, with D possibly TRBD2 on 5 matching bases. The germline V and J ends were trimmed by 2 bases and 2 bases, with 13 bases remaining between them. The germline gives CDR1 MRHNA, CDR2 SNTAGT. This CDR3 spans 16 amino acids. This CDR3 is CASSDSGESPYNEQFF. The CDR3 region has the DNA TGTGCCAGCAGTGACAGTGGGGAGTCACCCTACAATGAGCAGTTCTTC.

J is TRBJ1-5 and V is TRBV28, with D perhaps matching TRBD1 (6 bases). The V gene's germline CDR1 is MDHEN and CDR2 SYDVKM. The CDR3 sequence is 14 residues long. Trimming cost V 10 bases and J 0 bases, with 13 bases left between them. CDR3 loop: CAIPGQYSNQPQHF. DNA for the CDR3: TGTGCCATCCCGGGACAATATAGCAATCAGCCCCAGCATTTT.

The chain employs TRBV19 and TRBJ1-2, with TRBD1 matching 8 bases. V lost 3 bases, J lost 7 bases, and 10 bases stayed unmatched. The CDR3 contains 15 residues. Germline V gene lookup returns CDR1 LNHDA and CDR2 SQIVND (reference sequence). The CDR3 here is CASSMAAGGVFGYTF. The CDR3 nucleotides are TGTGCCAGTAGTATGGCTGCAGGGGGCGTGTTTGGCTACACCTTC.

This chain joins TRBV10-2 and TRBJ1-4, with 8 bases identical to TRBD1. The CDR3 has 16 residues. The germline gives CDR1 WSHSY, CDR2 SAAADI. The V gene end was trimmed by 3 bases and the J gene end by 5 bases; junction bases not matched to a gene: 8. CDR3 nucleotide sequence: TGCGCCAGCAGTGATCCTGCTTACAGGGGGAATGAAAAACTGTTTTTT. It specifies CASSDPAYRGNEKLFF.

This chain uses TRBV7-9 with TRBJ2-7; TRBD2 might be the D (6 bases). The CDR3 is 14 residues long. Trimming left V 4 bases short and J 6 bases short, with 16 bases between. The germline gives CDR1 SEHNR, CDR2 FQNEAQ (reference sequence). The CDR3 spells CASSSAGPLLEQYF. In nucleotides, the CDR3 is TGTGCCAGCAGCTCCGCGGGACCCCTGCTCGAGCAGTACTTC. The full variable domain, in which reference TRBV7-9 and TRBJ2-7 provide the parts outside the CDR3, is DTGVSQNPRHKITKRGQNVTFRCDPISEHNRLYWYRQTLGQGPEFLTYFQNEAQLEKSRLLSDRFSAERPKGSFSTLEIQRTEQGDSAMYLCASSSAGPLLEQYFGPGTRLTVT.

The gene calls are TRBV9 and TRBJ2-2, with D possibly TRBD2 on 5 matching bases. Trimming removed 0 bases from V and 7 bases from J, with 7 bases in between. This CDR3 is built from 13 residues. CDR1 is SGDLS and CDR2 is YYNGEE in the germline V gene. The CDR3 protein is CASSVVAGGELFF. The CDR3 DNA follows: TGTGCCAGCAGCGTAGTGGCGGGCGGGGAGCTGTTTTTT.

By share of the sample, this clone is large (0.1 to 1%). This sequence joins TRBV7-9 and TRBJ1-2; D perhaps matches TRBD1 (6 bases). V shed 6 bases and J shed 1 base, with 9 bases lying between them. The V gene's germline CDR1 is SEHNR and CDR2 FQNEAQ (reference sequence). The CDR3 is 13 amino acids. The CDR3 sequence: CASRDSLNYGYTF. The CDR3 nucleotides read TGTGCCAGCAGGGACAGCCTTAACTATGGCTACACCTTC. The whole variable domain, filled in from reference TRBV7-9 and TRBJ1-2, reads DTGVSQNPRHKITKRGQNVTFRCDPISEHNRLYWYRQTLGQGPEFLTYFQNEAQLEKSRLLSDRFSAERPKGSFSTLEIQRTEQGDSAMYLCASRDSLNYGYTFGSGTRLTVV.

The chain combines TRBV7-9 with TRBJ2-3; 13 nucleotides align to TRBD2. The CDR3 contains 16 residues. CDR1 and CDR2 (germline): SEHNR, FQNEAQ (reference sequence). Germline trimming cut 1 base from V and 6 bases from J; bases unmatched to any gene: 4. The CDR3 loop is CASSLGTSGGYDTQYF. The CDR3, as DNA: TGTGCCAGCAGCTTAGGGACTAGCGGGGGTTACGATACGCAGTATTTT.

The genes are TRBV7-9 and TRBJ2-7; possibly TRBD2 for D (7 bases). The CDR3 covers 18 residues. With 2 bases removed from V and 5 bases from J, the gap between germline ends came to 25 bases. Germline V lookup: CDR1 SEHNR, CDR2 FQNEAQ (reference sequence). The CDR3 DNA sequence: TGTGCCAGCAGCTTAACGACAACCGATCGAGGGGGGGGGAACGAGCAGTACTTC. The encoded protein is CASSLTTTDRGGGNEQYF.

The J gene is TRBJ1-1, the V gene TRBV2; possibly TRBD1 for D (5 bases). Germline CDR1 SNHLY, CDR2 FYNNEI. CDR3 length: 14 amino acids. V was pared by 9 bases and J by 8 bases, with 22 bases between. CDR3 sequence (DNA): TGTGCCAGTTCGGACACAGTTGGCGTAAGGGAAGCTTTCTTT. Its translation is CASSDTVGVREAFF.

CDR3 sequence: CASSLRQGPSNEQFF. The CDR3 region has the DNA TGTGCCAGCAGCTTAAGGCAGGGACCCTCCAATGAGCAGTTCTTC. The rearrangement joins TRBV7-8 to TRBJ2-1, with D perhaps TRBD1 or TRBD2 (5 bases each). CDR3 length: 15 residues. Germline V gives CDR1 SGHVS, CDR2 FQNEAQ. V dropped 2 bases and J dropped 6 bases, with 14 bases sitting between them. The full variable domain, rest sourced from reference TRBV7-8 and TRBJ2-1, is GAGVSQSPRYKVAKRGQDVALRCDPISGHVSLFWYQQALGQGPEFLTYFQNEAQLDKSGLPSDRFFAERPEGSVSTLKIQRTQQEDSAVYLCASSLRQGPSNEQFFGPGTRLTVL.